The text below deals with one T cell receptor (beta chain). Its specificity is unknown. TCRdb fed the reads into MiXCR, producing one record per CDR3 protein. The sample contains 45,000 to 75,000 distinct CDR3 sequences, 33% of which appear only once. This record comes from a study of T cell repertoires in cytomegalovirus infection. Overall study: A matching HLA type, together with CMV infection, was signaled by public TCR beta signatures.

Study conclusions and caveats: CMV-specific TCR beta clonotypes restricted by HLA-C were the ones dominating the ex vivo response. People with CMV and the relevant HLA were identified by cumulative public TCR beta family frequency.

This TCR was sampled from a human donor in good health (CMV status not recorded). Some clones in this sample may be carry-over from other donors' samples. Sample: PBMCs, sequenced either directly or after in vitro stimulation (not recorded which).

Written as DNA, the CDR3 is TGTGCCAGCAGCGTAGGGACGAGTGGCGAGCAGTACTTC. This encodes CASSVGTSGEQYF. The gene calls are TRBV9 and TRBJ2-7; D unclear. This CDR3 region has 13 residues. The germline V and J ends were trimmed by 0 bases and 6 bases, with 10 bases remaining between them. Germline-derived CDR1 and CDR2 are SGDLS and YYNGEE.